The 19 T cell receptor beta chains below all came from one sample that was sequenced in a study of cytomegalovirus exposure and HLA in healthy donors. The primer mix had 60 Vbeta and 13 Jbeta primers. Method: immunoSEQ multiplex PCR; TCRdb's copy keeps in-frame clones and lacks some. This sample has about 130,000 clones, with more than 75% found just once. What was sequenced was PBMCs. These receptors all come from a man younger than 40 in good health and CMV-seropositive.

The chain is built from TRBV6-5 and TRBJ2-5; 7 nucleotides agree with TRBD1. V was clipped by 6 bases and J by 5 bases; unmatched bases: 9. This CDR3 is built from 14 residues. CDR1 and CDR2 from the germline V gene are MNHEY and SVGAGI. For the CDR3, the DNA is TGTGCCAGCAGCCACAACAGGGGCCGGGAGACCCAGTACTTC. This translates into CASSHNRGRETQYF.

This clone was found a few times. The V gene is TRBV4-3, the J gene TRBJ1-3; no definite D call. Deletions cut 0 bases from V and 0 bases from J, with 9 bases between. This CDR3 comprises 16 residues. CDR1 is LGHNA, CDR2 YSLEER, per germline. The CDR3 DNA follows: TGCGCCAGCAGCCAAGATAGTACAGCCTCTGGAAACACCATATATTTT. This codes for CASSQDSTASGNTIYF.

This sequence joins TRBV7-2 and TRBJ1-1; 8 bases match TRBD1. Germline CDR1 is SGHTA and CDR2 is FQGNSA. The CDR3 loop spans 13 amino acids. With V trimmed by 6 bases and J by 4 bases, 4 bases remained unmatched. This CDR3 is CASSPTGGTEAFF. CDR3 coding DNA: TGTGCCAGCAGTCCCACAGGGGGCACTGAAGCTTTCTTT.

The genes are TRBV11-2 and TRBJ2-1, with 9 bases aligning to TRBD2. This CDR3 contains 17 residues. CDR1 is SGHAT and CDR2 is FQNNGV in the germline V gene. The junction had 8 bases not matched to a gene; V was cut back by 2 bases and J by 3 bases. DNA of the CDR3: TGTGCCAGCAGCTTATGGTCTAGCGGGATGAACTACAATGAGCAGTTCTTC. Residues: CASSLWSSGMNYNEQFF.

The rearrangement links TRBV19 to TRBJ2-7; the D gene is possibly TRBD1 (6 bases). The CDR3 sequence is 15 residues long. The ends were cut back, 8 bases at V and 6 bases at J, with 23 bases in the middle. Per the germline V gene, CDR1 is LNHDA and CDR2 is SQIVND (reference sequence). Here the CDR3 reads CASLASMGAPGEQYF. Here the CDR3 DNA reads TGTGCCAGTTTAGCCTCCATGGGGGCCCCCGGCGAGCAGTACTTC.

V and J are TRBV11-3 and TRBJ2-1; the match to TRBD2 covers 12 bases. Trimming at V came to 0 bases and at J to 6 bases, leaving 3 bases not matched to a gene. There are 16 residues in the CDR3. The germline V gene encodes CDR1 SGHNT and CDR2 YENEEA. The CDR3 nucleotides are TGTGCCAGCAGCTTAGATGGACTAGCGGGACTCAATGAGCAGTTCTTC. Amino acids: CASSLDGLAGLNEQFF.

This clone appeared once. The chain combines TRBV4-2 with TRBJ2-7; possible D gene TRBD1, 5 bases. The V gene's germline CDR1 is LGHNA and CDR2 YNFKEQ. This CDR3 has 14 residues. Trimming stripped 1 base from V and 4 bases from J, with 11 bases between. CDR3 protein: CASSQVGATYEQYF. In DNA, the CDR3 is TGTGCCAGCAGCCAAGTTGGGGCAACATACGAGCAGTACTTC.

V gene TRBV9 combines with J gene TRBJ2-4; 8 bases map to TRBD2. The CDR3 sequence is 16 residues long. Germline V gene lookup returns CDR1 SGDLS and CDR2 YYNGEE. The junction had 5 bases not matched to a gene; V was cut back by 2 bases and J by 1 base. CDR3 loop: CASSVGGGSAKNIQYF. The CDR3 nucleotides read TGTGCCAGCAGCGTCGGGGGGGGGAGCGCCAAAAACATTCAGTACTTC.

The rearrangement links TRBV23-1 to TRBJ2-2; possible D gene TRBD2, 7 bases. TRBV23-1 is known as an ORF, though its function is uncertain. V was pared by 2 bases and J by 2 bases, with 15 bases between. CDR3 length equals 17 residues. CDR3 in DNA: TGCGCCAGCAGTCAAATGGGGGGGGCCTGCAACACCGGGGAGCTGTTTTTT. Its protein is CASSQMGGACNTGELFF.

This clone was recorded only once. The chain carries TRBV5-1 and TRBJ1-2, with D unresolved. This CDR3 is 13 amino acids long. V lost 1 base to trimming and J lost 4 bases, with 8 bases between them. Germline CDR1 reads SGHRS; CDR2 reads YFSETQ. The CDR3 sequence: CASSLTLPYGYTF. In DNA, the CDR3 is TGCGCCAGCAGCTTGACACTACCCTATGGCTACACCTTC. The full variable domain, completed using reference TRBV5-1 and TRBJ1-2, is KAGVTQTPRYLIKTRGQQVTLSCSPISGHRSVSWYQQTPGQGLQFLFEYFSETQRNKGNFPGRFSGRQFSNSRSEMNVSTLELGDSALYLCASSLTLPYGYTFGSGTRLTVV.

The chain employs TRBV21-1 and TRBJ1-1; the table's D call of TRBD1 was not tested on the DNA. TRBV21-1 is marked as a pseudogene. The CDR3 is 16 residues long. CDR3 loop: CASSTDQQGRITEAFF. The CDR3 bases are TGTGCCAGCAGCACAGACCAACAGGGCAGAATAACTGAAGCTTTCTTT.

The chain employs TRBV7-2 and TRBJ2-7, with D hard to call. The CDR3 length is 12 residues. CDR1 SGHTA and CDR2 FQGNSA come from the germline V gene. Trimming removed 2 bases from V and 3 bases from J, with 5 bases in between. The CDR3 spells CASSLTDYEQYF. The CDR3 DNA reads TGTGCCAGCAGCTTAACTGACTACGAGCAGTACTTC.

CDR3 loop: CASSLLSSNTGELFF. CDR3 nucleotides: TGCGCCAGCAGCTTGCTTAGTAGCAACACCGGGGAGCTGTTTTTT. The V and J genes are TRBV5-1 and TRBJ2-2; D call uncertain. The CDR3 contains 15 residues. Trimming stripped 1 base from V and 2 bases from J, with 9 bases between. CDR1 SGHRS and CDR2 YFSETQ come from the germline V gene.

The chain combines TRBV7-8 with TRBJ2-1; 14 bases align to TRBD2. The CDR3 consists of 19 residues. The V and J ends lost 4 bases and 7 bases, in that order; junction bases with no gene match: 15. Germline-derived CDR1 and CDR2 are SGHVS and FQNEAQ. CDR3 coding DNA: TGTGCCAGCAGCTCCCCAGGACTAGCGGGAGGCCTGCAGAGGAATGAGCAGTTCTTC. It is translated as CASSSPGLAGGLQRNEQFF.

A note on this clone: Other DNA variants within this sample encode the same CDR3. The chain's CDR3 is CASSPRGDEQYF. CDR3 in DNA: TGTGCCAGCTCACCCCGGGGGGACGAGCAGTACTTC. This chain uses TRBV18 with TRBJ2-7; TRBD2 aligns across 7 bases. With V trimmed by 3 bases and J by 5 bases, 1 base remained unmatched. This CDR3 has 12 residues. Germline-derived CDR1 and CDR2 are KGHSH and LQKENI.

The chain has TRBV2 and TRBJ1-3; 8 nucleotides line up with TRBD1. The CDR3 has 15 residues. Looked up from germline, CDR1 is SNHLY and CDR2 is FYNNEI. V lost 6 bases and J lost 0; bases outside the gene matches: 4. DNA for the CDR3: TGTGCCAGCAGAGACAGGGGAAGCTCTGGAAACACCATATATTTT. This encodes CASRDRGSSGNTIYF.

The rearrangement links TRBV6-1 to TRBJ2-7; maybe TRBD2 (5 bases). The CDR3 runs 15 residues. Looked up from germline, CDR1 is MNHNS and CDR2 is SASEGT. V lost 6 bases, J lost 0 bases, and 15 bases lay in between. This CDR3 reads CASSDLALLSYEQYF. The CDR3 region has the DNA TGTGCCAGCAGCGACCTAGCCCTCCTCTCCTACGAGCAGTACTTC.

The J gene is TRBJ2-1, the V gene TRBV29-1; D is undetermined. CDR3 length: 12 amino acids. Germline V gene lookup returns CDR1 SQVTM and CDR2 ANQGSEA. The V end was cut by 4 bases, the J end by 6 bases, with 10 bases between. DNA of the CDR3: TGCAGCGTTGTTGTGTGGGCCAATGAGCAGTTCTTC. Protein sequence: CSVVVWANEQFF.

The V gene is TRBV7-2, the J gene TRBJ1-2; 7 nucleotides align to TRBD1. The CDR3 is 16 residues long. The germline V gene encodes CDR1 SGHTA and CDR2 FQGNSA. The J segment lost 10 bases and the V segment lost 5 bases, leaving 19 bases of the junction unmatched. The chain's CDR3 is CASSHILRPSTGSYTF. As DNA, the CDR3 is TGTGCCAGCAGCCATATACTTAGACCTTCGACAGGGTCCTACACCTTC.